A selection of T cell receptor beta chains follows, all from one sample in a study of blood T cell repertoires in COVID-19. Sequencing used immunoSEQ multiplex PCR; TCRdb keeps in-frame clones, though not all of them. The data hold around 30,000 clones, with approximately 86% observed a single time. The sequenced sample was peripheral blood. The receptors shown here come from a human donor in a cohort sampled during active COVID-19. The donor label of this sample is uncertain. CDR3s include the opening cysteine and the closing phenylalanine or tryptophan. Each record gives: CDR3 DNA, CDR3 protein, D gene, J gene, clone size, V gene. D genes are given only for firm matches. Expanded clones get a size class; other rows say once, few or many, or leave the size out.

TGTGCCAGCAGTTACGATTGGCAGGGGGGCACAGATACGCAGTATTTT,CASSYDWQGGTDTQYF,TRBD1,TRBJ2-3,once,TRBV6-5
TGCAGTGCTAGTCTGCGTGGGGGCCTCTGGGGGACAGATACGCAGTATTTT,CSASLRGGLWGTDTQYF,.,TRBJ2-3,.,TRBV20-1
TGCGCCAGCAGCCAAGATCTACCCGATACGCAGTATTTT,CASSQDLPDTQYF,.,TRBJ2-3,.,TRBV4-1
TGCGCCAGCAGCGGACTAGCGGGAGCAGGTGAGCAGTACTTC,CASSGLAGAGEQYF,TRBD2,TRBJ2-7,.,TRBV10-2
TGTGCCAGCTCACCCACAGGGGGCAAGGACACCATATATTTT,CASSPTGGKDTIYF,TRBD1,TRBJ1-3,.,TRBV18
TGTGCCAGCAGCTCCCTAGCGGACCTCTCCTACGAGCAGTACTTC,CASSSLADLSYEQYF,TRBD2,TRBJ2-7,.,TRBV7-9
TGCGCCAGCAGCCACCAGACAGGGGGCTACTATGGCTACACCTTC,CASSHQTGGYYGYTF,TRBD1,TRBJ1-2,.,TRBV4-1
TGTGCCACCAGTGATGCGGGAGGCTCTGTCTACAATGAGCAGTTCTTC,CATSDAGGSVYNEQFF,TRBD2,TRBJ2-1,.,TRBV24-1
TGTGCCAGCAGCATACGCCTAGCGGGAGTCGGCGACGAGCAGTACTTC,CASSIRLAGVGDEQYF,TRBD2,TRBJ2-7,.,TRBV5-4
TGTGCCAGCAGCCACGGACAGGGAGAACAGCCCCAGCATTTT,CASSHGQGEQPQHF,TRBD1,TRBJ1-5,.,TRBV6-6
TGTGCCAGCAGACAGTTGAACACTGAAGCTTTCTTT,CASRQLNTEAFF,.,TRBJ1-1,once,TRBV2
TGTGCCAGCAGCCAATTTCCCCCTAGCCTGGGCACCGGGGAGCTGTTTTTT,CASSQFPPSLGTGELFF,.,TRBJ2-2,.,TRBV16
TGCGCCAGCAGCCCGTGGACTAGCGGCACTACCTACAATGAGCAGTTCTTC,CASSPWTSGTTYNEQFF,TRBD2,TRBJ2-1,.,TRBV5-1
TGTGCCAGCAGAAAGGTAGCGGGAGGGGTAAAGACCCAGTACTTC,CASRKVAGGVKTQYF,TRBD2,TRBJ2-5,.,TRBV6-5
TGTGCCAGCAGTGAACTGTCTAGCGGGAGCTTCACAGATACGCAGTATTTT,CASSELSSGSFTDTQYF,TRBD2,TRBJ2-3,.,TRBV2
TGTGCCAGCAGAGCGGCGGGCGGAACAGATACGCAGTATTTT,CASRAAGGTDTQYF,.,TRBJ2-3,.,TRBV7-9
TGTGCCAGCAGCCAACCCGGGATCCAGGCTTTCTTT,CASSQPGIQAFF,.,TRBJ1-1,.,TRBV5-6
TGTGCCAGCAGCAACGCCCTTAGCGTCGCGGGCTACAATGAGCAGTTCTTC,CASSNALSVAGYNEQFF,.,TRBJ2-1,.,TRBV11-2
TGTGCCAGCTGTACTGGAAACACCATATATTTT,CASCTGNTIYF,.,TRBJ1-3,.,TRBV7-3
TGTGCCAGTAGTCCCCTCGGTTCAGGGGGCAATGAGCAGTTCTTC,CASSPLGSGGNEQFF,TRBD1,TRBJ2-1,.,TRBV19
TGTGCCAGCAGTTTAGGGCGGGGAATCCAGTTCCCTAGGAACACTGAAGCTTTCTTT,CASSLGRGIQFPRNTEAFF,.,TRBJ1-1,.,TRBV28
TGTGCCACCAGTGCCCTAGACAGGGGAGGACAGCCCCAGCATTTT,CATSALDRGGQPQHF,TRBD1,TRBJ1-5,.,TRBV24-1
TGTGCCAGCGGGGGGGAGGGAGTTTTCTATGGCTACACCTTC,CASGGEGVFYGYTF,.,TRBJ1-2,.,TRBV2
TGTGCCAGTACCAGACAGGGGGGCAATCAGCCCCAGCATTTT,CASTRQGGNQPQHF,TRBD1,TRBJ1-5,.,TRBV19
TGTGCCAGTAAAACAGGGACTAGCGGATTCTACGAGCAGTACTTC,CASKTGTSGFYEQYF,TRBD2,TRBJ2-7,.,TRBV27
TGCGCCAGCAGCCAAGCGGGACATTTGCCCGGGGAGCTGTTTTTT,CASSQAGHLPGELFF,.,TRBJ2-2,.,TRBV4-1
TGTGCCAGCACTGGATTCTCGGGAGGCTCCTACGAGCAGTACTTC,CASTGFSGGSYEQYF,TRBD2,TRBJ2-7,.,TRBV6-5
TGTGCCAGCAGTTCCCCCGGGACAGGCACCCTACATGAGCAGTTCTTC,CASSSPGTGTLHEQFF,TRBD1,TRBJ2-1,.,TRBV28
TGTGCCAGCACCCCACGAGAGGGGGGGAGATACAATGAGCAGTTCTTC,CASTPREGGRYNEQFF,.,TRBJ2-1,.,TRBV27
TGTGCCAGCAGCGTCCAGACAGGCTTGGCAGATACGCAGTATTTT,CASSVQTGLADTQYF,.,TRBJ2-3,.,TRBV9
TGTGCCTGGAGTGTATCGGGGGGGACGGGCGAGCAGTACTTC,CAWSVSGGTGEQYF,TRBD2,TRBJ2-7,.,TRBV30
TGTGCCAGCTCACCGGAGACAGGGAACTATGGCTACACCTTC,CASSPETGNYGYTF,TRBD1,TRBJ1-2,.,TRBV18
TGCGCCAGCAGCAGTGACTCCGCCGGGGATCAGCCCCAGCATTTT,CASSSDSAGDQPQHF,.,TRBJ1-5,.,TRBV5-1
TGTGCCAGCAGCTTATCATCCAGCGGGAGCGTTATTCTATACTTC,CASSLSSSGSVILYF,TRBD2,TRBJ2-7,.,TRBV5-4
TGTGCCAGCAGCTCCGGGACAGGGGGCACTGAAGCTTTCTTT,CASSSGTGGTEAFF,TRBD1,TRBJ1-1,.,TRBV7-8
TGCGCCAGCAGCTCGTATACTAGCGGGAGGGCCGACGAGCAGTTCTTC,CASSSYTSGRADEQFF,TRBD2,TRBJ2-1,once,TRBV4-1
TGTGCCAGCAGCGTAGGGGCGGGAACTTACAATGAGCAGTTCTTC,CASSVGAGTYNEQFF,.,TRBJ2-1,.,TRBV9
TGTGCCAGCTCTCAACAGGCTAACACTGAAGCTTTCTTT,CASSQQANTEAFF,.,TRBJ1-1,.,TRBV18
TGTGCCAGCAGTGGCGGGGCAAGTCGGGAAAAACTGTTTTTT,CASSGGASREKLFF,.,TRBJ1-4,.,TRBV6-2/TRBV6-3
TGTGCCAGCAGCCCCGGGGGGACCGGCGAGCAGTACTTC,CASSPGGTGEQYF,TRBD2,TRBJ2-7,.,TRBV11-2
TGTGCCAGCTCACCTATAGTGGACTCCTCTGGGGCCAACGTCCTGACTTTC,CASSPIVDSSGANVLTF,.,TRBJ2-6,once,TRBV18
TGTGCCATCAGTGAGGGGGGGACTAGCGGGAGAGGAGAGACCCAGTACTTC,CAISEGGTSGRGETQYF,TRBD2,TRBJ2-5,.,TRBV10-3
TGTGCCAGCAGCCCCCGGAGGGGGACAGGCTACTCTGGGGCCAACGTCCTGACTTTC,CASSPRRGTGYSGANVLTF,TRBD1,TRBJ2-6,.,TRBV7-8
TGTGCCAGCAGTCCTCCCCACATAAGACAGGGCCCTAGTCGGGGATATGGCTACACCTTC,CASSPPHIRQGPSRGYGYTF,TRBD1,TRBJ1-2,.,TRBV28
TGCGCCAGCAGCCCGGGATTAGGAGGCTACGAGCAGTACTTC,CASSPGLGGYEQYF,.,TRBJ2-7,.,TRBV5-1
TGTGCCAGCAGCCCCCACGGACACCACTCCTACGAGCAGTACTTC,CASSPHGHHSYEQYF,.,TRBJ2-7,.,TRBV9
TGCGCCAGCAGCTTAGACAGGGGTAGCACAGATACGCAGTATTTT,CASSLDRGSTDTQYF,TRBD1,TRBJ2-3,.,TRBV5-1
TGTGCCAGCTCACCACCTTCTGCAGGGGACCTTAAGCAGTACTTC,CASSPPSAGDLKQYF,.,TRBJ2-7,.,TRBV18
TGTGCCAGCAGCACCCGGACTAGCGGGCCAACCTACGAGCAGTACTTC,CASSTRTSGPTYEQYF,TRBD2,TRBJ2-7,.,TRBV5-4
TGTGCCAGTAGTAACTTTCCAGGGGAGACAGATGGCTACACCTTC,CASSNFPGETDGYTF,.,TRBJ1-2,.,TRBV19
TGCAGTGCTAGAGGGGGGAGGGGAGCTTTCTTT,CSARGGRGAFF,.,TRBJ1-1,.,TRBV20-1
TGTGCCAGCTCACCACTGCGTGTTCGGGGAGTAGAGGGCAATCAGCCCCAGCATTTT,CASSPLRVRGVEGNQPQHF,.,TRBJ1-5,.,TRBV18
TGTGCCAGTAGGGGGGGGAGTTACAGCTCCTCCTACAATGAGCAGTTCTTC,CASRGGSYSSSYNEQFF,TRBD2,TRBJ2-1,.,TRBV19
TGTGCCAGCAGTGACATTGTGGGCCGCTCTTGGGACACTGAAGCTTTCTTT,CASSDIVGRSWDTEAFF,.,TRBJ1-1,.,TRBV6-1
TGTGCCAGCAGCCCCGCCCGGGGGGCTGGGGCCAACGTCCTGACTTTC,CASSPARGAGANVLTF,TRBD2,TRBJ2-6,.,TRBV3-1/TRBV3-2
TGTGCCAGTCGAACAGGGGGGGGGACCCAGTACTTC,CASRTGGGTQYF,.,TRBJ2-5,few,TRBV6-5
TGTGCCAGCAGCCCCATAAGGGGACAGGGGAACACCGGGGAGCTGTTTTTT,CASSPIRGQGNTGELFF,TRBD1,TRBJ2-2,.,TRBV11-2
TGTGCCAGCAGTTCCGCGGGGCGGGGGATAGGAGAGACCCAGTACTTC,CASSSAGRGIGETQYF,TRBD2,TRBJ2-5,.,TRBV6-6
TGCGCCAGCAGCTCCCGACTAGCGGGGGGTTTCTCCTACGAGCAGTACTTC,CASSSRLAGGFSYEQYF,TRBD2,TRBJ2-7,once,TRBV5-1